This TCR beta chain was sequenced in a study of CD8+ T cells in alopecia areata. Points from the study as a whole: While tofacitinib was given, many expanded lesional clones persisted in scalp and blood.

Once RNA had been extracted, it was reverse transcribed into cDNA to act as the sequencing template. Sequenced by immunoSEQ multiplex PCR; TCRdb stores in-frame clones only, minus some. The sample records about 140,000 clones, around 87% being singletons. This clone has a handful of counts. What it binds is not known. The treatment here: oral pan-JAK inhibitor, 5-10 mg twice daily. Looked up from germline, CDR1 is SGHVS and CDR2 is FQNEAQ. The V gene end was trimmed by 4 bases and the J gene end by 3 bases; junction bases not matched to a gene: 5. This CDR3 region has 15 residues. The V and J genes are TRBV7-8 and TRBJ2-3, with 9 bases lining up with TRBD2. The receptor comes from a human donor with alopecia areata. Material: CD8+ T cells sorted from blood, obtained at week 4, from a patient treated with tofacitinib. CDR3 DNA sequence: TGTGCCAGCAGCTCGGGACTAGCTGAGACAGATACGCAGTATTTT. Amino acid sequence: CASSSGLAETDTQYF.